The 23 T cell receptor beta chains listed next were all sequenced from one sample in a study of T cells in Graves' hyperthyroidism and ophthalmopathy. Amplified TCR beta CDR3 regions came from RNA transcripts. The primer set for the first-round RT-PCR of the TCR CDR3 was HTBI. TCRdb reanalysed the multiplex PCR reads using MiXCR and keeps one entry per CDR3 protein. Among about 380,000 distinct CDR3 sequences listed, roughly 12% were seen once. Sample: blood. The receptors derive from a young man with Graves' hyperthyroidism that later progressed to Graves' ophthalmopathy.

This clonotype was seen repeatedly, ten times or more. The chain carries TRBV2 and TRBJ2-2, with TRBD1 matching over 7 bases. Trimming took 6 bases from V and 2 from J; bases not matched to a gene: 6. Germline values: CDR1 SNHLY, CDR2 FYNNEI. The CDR3 runs 15 residues. For the CDR3, the DNA is TGTGCCAGCAGACCGAGACAGGGTAACACCGGGGAGCTGTTTTTT. Its protein product is CASRPRQGNTGELFF.

This clonotype was recorded many times. The V and J genes are TRBV27 and TRBJ1-1; D gene unclear. CDR1 is MNHEY and CDR2 is SMNVEV in the germline V gene (reference sequence). The CDR3 loop spans 13 amino acids. V lost 3 bases and J lost 8, with 13 bases in between. CDR3 sequence: CASSLNPKSEAFF. The CDR3 DNA sequence: TGTGCCAGCAGTTTGAATCCTAAGTCCGAAGCTTTCTTT.

This clonotype was found a few times. The V gene is TRBV6-1, the J gene TRBJ2-1; D call uncertain. V was pared by 4 bases and J by 4 bases, with 23 bases between. The CDR3 consists of 18 residues. Per germline, CDR1 MNHNS and CDR2 SASEGT. Written as DNA, the CDR3 is TGTGCCAGCAGTGCACCCTCCGGGCCTGAAGTTTTTTACAATGAGCAGTTCTTC. It translates to CASSAPSGPEVFYNEQFF.

Many counts were recorded for this clonotype. The rearrangement links TRBV7-2 to TRBJ2-1, with 11 bases identical to TRBD2. The V gene's germline CDR1 is SGHTA and CDR2 FQGNSA. The ends lost 3 bases at V and 6 bases at J; junction bases unmatched: 4. The CDR3 is made up of 15 amino acids. The CDR3 region is CASSFYSGGANEQFF. The CDR3 region has the DNA TGTGCCAGCAGCTTTTATAGCGGGGGGGCCAATGAGCAGTTCTTC.

The gene calls are TRBV28 and TRBJ1-1; D not certain. The CDR3 sequence is 14 residues long. The V end lost 4 bases, the J end lost 0 bases, and 9 bases lay between the germline ends. Germline values: CDR1 MDHEN, CDR2 SYDVKM. The DNA of the CDR3 is TGTGCCAGCAGTTGGTGGTTAATGAACACTGAAGCTTTCTTT. This codes for CASSWWLMNTEAFF. Using reference TRBV28 and TRBJ1-1 for the parts outside the CDR3, the full variable domain is DVKVTQSSRYLVKRTGEKVFLECVQDMDHENMFWYRQDPGLGLRLIYFSYDVKMKEKGDIPEGYSVSREKKERFSLILESASTNQTSMYLCASSWWLMNTEAFFGQGTRLTVV.

Many counts were recorded for this clonotype. The V gene is TRBV2, the J gene TRBJ1-5; 8 bases are shared with TRBD1. V gave up 4 bases and J gave up 7 bases; unmatched junction bases: 3. In germline, CDR1 is SNHLY, CDR2 FYNNEI. CDR3 size: 13 residues. The CDR3 is CASSGQGNQPQHF. DNA for the CDR3: TGTGCCAGCAGTGGACAGGGGAACCAGCCCCAGCATTTT. Based on the CDR3 plus reference TRBV2 and TRBJ1-5, the full variable domain is EPEVTQTPSHQVTQMGQEVILRCVPISNHLYFYWYRQILGQKVEFLVSFYNNEISEKSEIFDDQFSVERPDGSNFTLKIRSTKLEDSAMYFCASSGQGNQPQHFGDGTRLSIL.

There are many counts of this clonotype. The chain couples TRBV20-1 to TRBJ1-5, with D possibly being TRBD1 (5 bases). The V end was cut by 0 bases, the J end by 2 bases, with 11 bases between. Germline CDR1 and CDR2: DFQATT and SNEGSKA (reference sequence). The CDR3 has 15 residues. This CDR3 is CSAREGRGGNQPQHF. CDR3 nucleotide sequence: TGCAGTGCTAGAGAGGGTAGGGGCGGCAATCAGCCCCAGCATTTT.

This clonotype was counted at least ten times. The gene calls are TRBV7-8 and TRBJ2-3; tentative D call: TRBD2 (5 bases). Germline V gene sequence: CDR1 SGHVS, CDR2 FQNEAQ. CDR3 length equals 15 residues. V gave up 1 base and J gave up 5 bases, with 13 bases separating them. The CDR3 protein is CASSLEYGRGDTQYF. The CDR3 DNA reads TGTGCCAGCAGCTTAGAATATGGGAGAGGAGATACGCAGTATTTT.

This clonotype was counted at least ten times. V and J are TRBV11-2 and TRBJ2-5; D possibly corresponds to TRBD2 (7 bases). Germline CDR1 reads SGHAT; CDR2 reads FQNNGV. Trimming removed 2 bases at V and 1 base at J, with 11 bases between. CDR3 length equals 15 residues. The CDR3 sequence: CASSLRGGFQETQYF. In DNA form, the CDR3 reads TGTGCCAGCAGCTTAAGGGGGGGATTCCAAGAGACCCAGTACTTC. The full variable domain, with the rest looked up from reference TRBV11-2 and TRBJ2-5, is EAGVAQSPRYKIIEKRQSVAFWCNPISGHATLYWYQQILGQGPKLLIQFQNNGVVDDSQLPKDRFSAERLKGVDSTLKIQPAKLEDSAVYLCASSLRGGFQETQYFGPGTRLLVL.

This clonotype was counted many times. The chain carries TRBV3-1 and TRBJ2-1; D gene ambiguous. The CDR3 loop spans 15 amino acids. V lost 3 bases and J 7 bases, leaving 16 bases between the germline ends. Germline V gene lookup returns CDR1 LGHDT and CDR2 YNNKEL (reference sequence). CDR3 sequence (DNA): TGTGCCAGCAGCCAGCGCGACACATCCTCGAATGAGCAGTTCTTC. Its translation is CASSQRDTSSNEQFF.

This rearrangement joins TRBV2 to TRBJ2-5; a possible D gene is TRBD2 (6 bases). Trimming took 7 bases from V and 5 from J, leaving 20 bases between them. The CDR3 runs 15 residues. The germline CDR1 and CDR2 sequences are SNHLY and FYNNEI. Here the CDR3 reads CASNSRTTSQETQYF. CDR3 in DNA: TGTGCCAGCAACTCCAGGACTACCAGCCAGGAGACCCAGTACTTC.

This clonotype was recorded at least ten times. The chain employs TRBV7-2 and TRBJ1-2; 7 bases are a match to TRBD1. V shed 2 bases, J shed 6 bases, and the junction held 12 bases outside the gene matches. Germline V gives CDR1 SGHTA, CDR2 FQGNSA. The CDR3 runs 16 residues. The CDR3 DNA follows: TGTGCCAGCAGCTTAACCAGCCGGGACAGACAGAATGGCTACACCTTC. Its translation is CASSLTSRDRQNGYTF.

This clonotype turned up a few times. One end of the junction varies from germline; a read error may be responsible. The chain is built from TRBV6-1 and TRBJ1-4; 7 bases are shared with TRBD1. The CDR3 loop spans 13 amino acids. CDR1 MNHNS and CDR2 SASEGT come from the germline V gene. CDR3 region: CASSLTGFENLFF. CDR3 coding DNA: TGTGCCAGCAGTTTGACAGGGTTCGAAAACCTGTTTTTT.

This clonotype showed up just a few times. The chain has TRBV4-1 and TRBJ1-2; possible D gene TRBD1, 6 bases. Germline CDR1 MGHRA, CDR2 YSYEKL. This CDR3 contains 15 residues. The germline V and J ends were trimmed by 5 bases and 2 bases, with 15 bases remaining between them. CDR3 sequence reads: CASSSPGQRNYGYTF. The CDR3 coding sequence is TGCGCCAGCAGCTCACCGGGACAAAGAAACTATGGCTACACCTTC.

This clonotype appeared a few times. The chain has TRBV4-1 and TRBJ1-2; 10 bases fit TRBD1. The CDR3 contains 14 residues. V was pared by 7 bases and J by 6 bases, with 8 bases of the junction left unmatched. Germline V gene data show CDR1 as MGHRA and CDR2 as YSYEKL. The DNA of the CDR3 is TGCGCCAGCACAGGGACCGGGACAGGGGATGGCTACACCTTC. It is translated as CASTGTGTGDGYTF.

The CDR3 here is CASSFASWAVSTDTQYF. In DNA form, the CDR3 reads TGTGCCAGCAGCTTCGCCTCTTGGGCAGTTAGCACAGATACGCAGTATTTT. The rearrangement uses TRBV7-9 and TRBJ2-3; no clear D. Trimming shortened V by 3 bases and J by 0 bases, and 16 bases separated the two germline ends. The CDR3 has 17 amino acids. Germline values: CDR1 SEHNR, CDR2 FQNEAQ (reference sequence). Combining the CDR3 with reference TRBV7-9 and TRBJ2-3 gives the whole variable domain DTGVSQNPRHKITKRGQNVTFRCDPISEHNRLYWYRQTLGQGPEFLTYFQNEAQLEKSRLLSDRFSAERPKGSFSTLEIQRTEQGDSAMYLCASSFASWAVSTDTQYFGPGTRLTVL.

This clonotype has a count of ten or more. The chain couples TRBV5-1 to TRBJ2-7, with 9 nucleotides matching TRBD1. The germline CDR1 and CDR2 sequences are SGHRS and YFSETQ. The CDR3 is 14 residues long. V trimming: 2 bases; J trimming: 3 bases; junction bases outside the gene matches: 3. This CDR3 is CASSLQGAGYEQYF. In nucleotides, the CDR3 is TGCGCCAGCAGCTTACAGGGGGCAGGCTACGAGCAGTACTTC.

This clonotype was observed at least ten times. The genes are TRBV7-9 and TRBJ2-5; 8 nucleotides line up with TRBD2. V shed 10 bases, J shed 5 bases, and the junction held 3 bases outside the gene matches. This CDR3 comprises 11 residues. Germline V gene data show CDR1 as SEHNR and CDR2 as FQNEAQ (reference sequence). This chain's CDR3 is CAIGGAETQYF. CDR3 nucleotide sequence: TGTGCCATCGGGGGGGCGGAGACCCAGTACTTC.

This clonotype was recorded many times. The chain is built from TRBV11-2 and TRBJ2-7; D may be TRBD1 (6 bases). The germline V and J ends were trimmed by 5 bases and 3 bases, with 17 bases remaining between them. The germline gives CDR1 SGHAT, CDR2 FQNNGV. CDR3 length: 15 residues. CDR3 nucleotide sequence: TGTGCCAGCAGCCCGGCTGGTACAGGGATCTACGAGCAGTACTTC. Amino acid sequence: CASSPAGTGIYEQYF.

The chain carries TRBV6-1 and TRBJ2-3, with 12 bases identical to TRBD1. The V gene's germline CDR1 is MNHNS and CDR2 SASEGT. J gave up 7 bases and V 6 bases, and 8 bases lay outside the gene matches. The CDR3 spans 15 residues. CDR3 loop: CASSPIRDRGHTQYF. The CDR3 coding sequence is TGTGCCAGCAGCCCAATCCGGGACAGGGGGCATACGCAGTATTTT.

The chain couples TRBV5-1 to TRBJ2-1; D is possibly TRBD2 (5 bases). CDR1 SGHRS and CDR2 YFSETQ come from the germline V gene. The CDR3 is made up of 14 amino acids. Trimming left V 4 bases short and J 3 bases short, with 11 bases between. The CDR3 region is CASSPVRDYNEQFF. CDR3 sequence (DNA): TGCGCCAGCAGCCCCGTCCGGGACTACAATGAGCAGTTCTTC.

In the case of this clonotype: This clone may be a read error of a much larger clone one base away. The chain couples TRBV30 to TRBJ2-7; tentative D call: TRBD1 (6 bases). The CDR3 totals 12 residues. The germline CDR1 and CDR2 sequences are GTSNPN and SVGIG (reference sequence). CDR3: CAWNPTGYAQYF. In nucleotides, the CDR3 is TGTGCCTGGAACCCGACAGGATACGCGCAGTACTTC.

In this sample, this clonotype turned up many times. CDR3 sequence (DNA): TGCAGCGTTGGGACTCAGAAGAACACTGAAGCTTTCTTT. Its protein is CSVGTQKNTEAFF. The rearrangement joins TRBV29-1 to TRBJ1-1; D gene ambiguous. Germline values: CDR1 SQVTM, CDR2 ANQGSEA. V was cut by 4 bases and J by 1 base, with 10 bases left in between. The CDR3 totals 13 residues.